This T cell receptor (beta chain) was identified in a study of CD8 T cells in ankylosing spondylitis. Study observations and caveats: Several highly homologous variants made up a TCR beta motif, and this motif appeared characteristic of ankylosing spondylitis blood.

Generation of TCR beta libraries employed quantitative 5'-RACE incorporating molecular barcodes. TCRdb re-called the 5' RACE reads through MiXCR, storing one row per CDR3 protein. The sample lists around 140,000 distinct CDR3 sequences; 15% to 20% were seen once. This clonotype was counted at least ten times. What it binds is not known. This CDR3 region has 12 residues. CDR1 is SEHNR, CDR2 FQNEAQ, per germline (reference sequence). V was cut by 5 bases and J by 9 bases, with 10 bases left in between. What was sequenced was blood, either unsorted or a sorted T cell fraction (not recorded which). V usage is TRBV7-9 and J usage is TRBJ2-2, with D unresolved. The receptor's source is a male donor with ankylosing spondylitis. The CDR3 DNA follows: TGTGCCAGCAGCCTCGGACCGTGGGAGCTGTTTTTT. This sequence encodes CASSLGPWELFF.